The clone carrying this T cell receptor (beta chain) has a handful of counts. What it binds is not known. Per donor, one heparinised blood draw averaged about 110 mL. Germline CDR1 is MGHRA and CDR2 is YSYEKL. This CDR3 spans 15 amino acids. After removal of 2 bases from V and 10 bases from J, the junction contained 10 bases not matched to a gene. This sample is part of a study of beta chain features in type 1 diabetes. About the research overall: About 98,000,000 sorted cells were examined across all samples.

Regarding the study as a whole: Fewer insertions but more deletions were seen at VDJ junctions in type 1 diabetes patients.

cDNA synthesis used the whole RNA isolate, giving expressed TCRB sequences. TCRdb's copy holds only in-frame clones and misses some; the assay was immunoSEQ multiplex PCR. The sample lists some 150,000 clones, less than 8.5% occurring once. The chain combines TRBV4-1 with TRBJ1-1, with TRBD1 identical over 10 bases. This clonotype originated in a woman in her twenties or thirties in good health. Material: central memory CD4+ T cells from blood. CDR3 protein: CASSQKDRGEYRAFF. CDR3 in DNA: TGCGCCAGCAGCCAAAAGGACAGGGGGGAGTATAGAGCTTTCTTT.